Here is one TCR beta chain with its context. Its antigen is currently unknown. Only in-frame clones appear in the TCRdb table, and some are missing; sequencing was by immunoSEQ multiplex PCR. The sample lists a few hundred thousand clones; 90% were seen once. The record originates from a study of Ad26.COV2.S vaccination and SARS-CoV-2 variants. In the study overall: Among those in the COV1001 Ad26.COV2.S trial arm was the donor. Ad26.COV2.S shots went into the muscle once or twice, 56 days apart. Study outcomes and limitations: Ad26.COV2.S recipients had broader spike-specific TCRs (P = 0.0014). Following vaccination, spike-specific CD8+ and CD4+ T cell responses reportedly exhibited substantial breadth.

As to treatment: roughly 19 received Ad26.COV2.S at low or high dose, single or two shots; about 5 received placebo; per-sample allocation not given. Specimens were obtained on day 63 following the first vaccine or placebo injection. The CDR3 runs to 16 residues. The J segment lost 5 bases and the V segment lost 3 bases, leaving 13 bases of the junction unmatched. From germline, CDR1 is DFQATT and CDR2 SNEGSKA (reference sequence). The V and J genes are TRBV20-1 and TRBJ2-5; TRBD2 agrees at 9 bases. The sequence was obtained from a person aged 18-65 years who received the Ad26.COV2.S COVID-19 vaccine or a placebo. Material: peripheral blood, obtained in a trial of Ad26.COV2.S vaccine versus placebo. CDR3 sequence (DNA): TGCAGTGCTAGTGAAGTTCGGCGGGAGGGCTTGGAGACCCAGTACTTC. Amino acid sequence: CSASEVRREGLETQYF.